The 25 T cell receptor beta chains below come from one sample, sequenced in a study of blood T cell repertoires in COVID-19. Using immunoSEQ multiplex PCR, the repertoire was profiled, and TCRdb retains in-frame clones only, with some absent. The sample contains some 180,000 clones, 81% of which appear only once. The sequencing input was peripheral blood. Receptor source: a woman aged 40 to 50 with COVID-19, enrolled during active disease.

This chain joins TRBV13 and TRBJ1-1; a possible D gene is TRBD1 (6 bases). V was shortened by 6 bases and J by 11 bases, with 13 bases between the two germline ends. Germline V gene lookup returns CDR1 PRHDT and CDR2 FYEKMQ (reference sequence). The CDR3 length is 11 residues. The CDR3 loop reads CASRGRGTAFF. Written as DNA, the CDR3 is TGTGCCAGCAGAGGCAGGGGTACGGCTTTCTTT.

The V gene is TRBV7-9, the J gene TRBJ2-3, with no clear D. Trimming cost V 2 bases and J 7 bases, with 10 bases left between them. CDR1 is SEHNR, CDR2 FQNEAQ, per germline (reference sequence). The CDR3 extends over 13 amino acids. The DNA of the CDR3 is TGTGCCAGCAGCTTACCGGGTGGATATACGCAGTATTTT. This translates into CASSLPGGYTQYF.

This chain uses TRBV28 with TRBJ2-3, with D unclear. Germline V CDR1 and CDR2: MDHEN, SYDVKM. V was pared by 5 bases and J by 5 bases, with 11 bases between. This CDR3 contains 13 residues. This CDR3 is CASSTPPVDTQYF. In nucleotides, the CDR3 is TGTGCCAGCAGTACCCCCCCGGTAGATACGCAGTATTTT.

The CDR3: CASSLTIGGFTKNIQYF. CDR3 nucleotides: TGTGCCAGCAGCTTAACAATAGGGGGCTTCACCAAAAACATTCAGTACTTC. The chain couples TRBV7-3 to TRBJ2-4; 7 bases line up with TRBD1. CDR1 is SGHTA and CDR2 is FQGTGA in the germline V gene. Trimming at V came to 0 bases and at J to 2 bases, leaving 7 bases not matched to a gene. This CDR3 comprises 17 residues.

The table lists this clone with a few counts. The chain recombines TRBV9 with TRBJ2-3, with TRBD2 identical over 7 bases. CDR1 SGDLS and CDR2 YYNGEE come from the germline V gene. The CDR3 loop spans 18 amino acids. With V trimmed by 4 bases and J by 0 bases, 14 bases remained unmatched. The CDR3 coding sequence is TGTGCCAGCAGCCCCCTGGGCGGGGGAACCTATAGCACAGATACGCAGTATTTT. Its protein product is CASSPLGGGTYSTDTQYF.

The CDR3 sequence is CASSPKRVPYEQYF. The CDR3 nucleotides read TGCGCCAGCAGCCCAAAGCGGGTGCCCTACGAGCAGTACTTC. The chain is built from TRBV5-1 and TRBJ2-7; D may be TRBD2 (6 bases). This CDR3 spans 14 amino acids. With 4 bases removed from V and 2 bases from J, the gap between germline ends came to 13 bases. Germline V CDR1 and CDR2: SGHRS, YFSETQ.

The CDR3 is CASSYLTGYRTDTQYF. In nucleotides, the CDR3 is TGTGCCAGCAGTTACTTAACAGGATATCGCACAGATACGCAGTATTTT. The rearrangement joins TRBV6-2 or TRBV6-3 to TRBJ2-3; D is possibly TRBD1 (5 bases). Per germline, CDR1 MNHEY and CDR2 SVGEGT. There are 16 residues in the CDR3. V lost 1 base to trimming and J lost 1 base, with 12 bases between them.

V usage is TRBV12-3 or TRBV12-4 and J usage is TRBJ1-5; D gene unclear. The CDR3 covers 13 residues. Trimming shortened V by 5 bases and J by 2 bases, and 7 bases separated the two germline ends. As DNA, the CDR3 is TGTGCCAGCAGTACAGTGGGCAATCAGCCCCAGCATTTT. This encodes CASSTVGNQPQHF.

The J gene is TRBJ1-2, the V gene TRBV7-8; 7 nucleotides agree with TRBD1. V dropped 2 bases and J dropped 5; count of bases not matched to a gene: 17. This CDR3 comprises 18 residues. The germline V gene has CDR1 SGHVS and CDR2 FQNEAQ. CDR3 nucleotide sequence: TGTGCCAGCAGCTTACCCCCGGACAGGCATAGCCCCCGTTATGGCTACACCTTC. As protein: CASSLPPDRHSPRYGYTF.

The gene calls are TRBV5-4 and TRBJ2-3, with D possibly TRBD2 on 5 matching bases. V shed 0 bases and J shed 5 bases, with 13 bases lying between them. CDR3 size: 15 residues. CDR1 SGHNT and CDR2 YYREEE come from the germline V gene (reference sequence). CDR3 DNA sequence: TGTGCCAGCAGCTTGGGGGCTACCGAGGGAGATACGCAGTATTTT. This codes for CASSLGATEGDTQYF.

The rearrangement uses TRBV6-4 and TRBJ2-2; TRBD1 is a possible D gene (6 bases). Trimming left V 6 bases short and J 2 bases short, with 10 bases between. The CDR3 runs to 14 residues. CDR1 is MRHNA, CDR2 SNTAGT, per germline. The CDR3 is CASREQGNTGELFF. CDR3 DNA sequence: TGTGCCAGCAGAGAACAGGGAAACACCGGGGAGCTGTTTTTT.

This clone appeared a few times. This chain joins TRBV15 and TRBJ1-4; TRBD1 matches 7 bases. The CDR3 consists of 16 residues. The germline gives CDR1 LNHNV, CDR2 YYDKDF (reference sequence). The J segment lost 0 bases and the V segment lost 5 bases, leaving 6 bases of the junction unmatched. The DNA for the CDR3 is TGTGCCACCAGCGGGATCGGGACAGCAACTAATGAAAAACTGTTTTTT. Its translation is CATSGIGTATNEKLFF.

The rearrangement uses TRBV7-9 and TRBJ2-6; D perhaps matches TRBD1 (6 bases). Germline CDR1 reads SEHNR; CDR2 reads FQNEAQ (reference sequence). This CDR3 contains 17 residues. V shed 3 bases and J shed 1 base, with 13 bases lying between them. The DNA of the CDR3 is TGTGCCAGCAGCTTCAGCGGACAGAAATCTGGGGCCAACGTCCTGACTTTC. This gives the protein CASSFSGQKSGANVLTF.

The chain is built from TRBV5-4 and TRBJ2-5; 8 bases align to TRBD1. The CDR3 spans 15 residues. Germline CDR1 SGHNT, CDR2 YYREEE (reference sequence). V trimming: 4 bases; J trimming: 3 bases; junction bases outside the gene matches: 8. CDR3 in amino acids: CASSPAGGGEETQYF. In nucleotides, the CDR3 is TGTGCCAGCAGCCCCGCAGGGGGCGGGGAAGAGACCCAGTACTTC.

This rearrangement joins TRBV5-6 to TRBJ2-5; possibly TRBD2 for D (5 bases). The germline gives CDR1 SGHDT, CDR2 YYEEEE. The CDR3 loop spans 13 amino acids. The V end was cut by 2 bases, the J end by 5 bases, with 10 bases between. The CDR3: CASSFGSPETQYF. In nucleotides, the CDR3 is TGTGCCAGCAGCTTTGGGAGTCCGGAGACCCAGTACTTC.

The chain carries TRBV28 and TRBJ2-7; 7 positions match TRBD2. This CDR3 spans 14 amino acids. Looked up from germline, CDR1 is MDHEN and CDR2 is SYDVKM. Trimming at V came to 1 base and at J to 3 bases, leaving 3 bases not matched to a gene. Here the CDR3 DNA reads TGTGCCAGCAGTTTATTGGGGGGGGTCTACGAGCAGTACTTC. Translated: CASSLLGGVYEQYF.

This rearrangement joins TRBV19 to TRBJ2-1; 7 bases fit TRBD2. CDR1 is LNHDA and CDR2 is SQIVND in the germline V gene (reference sequence). Losses at the gene ends were 7 bases for V and 1 base for J; bases not matched to a gene: 4. The CDR3 covers 14 residues. The chain's CDR3 is CASNWGGSYNEQFF. The DNA of the CDR3 is TGTGCCAGTAATTGGGGGGGATCCTACAATGAGCAGTTCTTC.

In its sample, this clone was seen once. The rearrangement joins TRBV28 to TRBJ2-3; 10 bases map to TRBD2. The CDR3 loop spans 14 amino acids. Trimming cost V 3 bases and J 4 bases; bases outside gene matches: 1. The germline V gene encodes CDR1 MDHEN and CDR2 SYDVKM. The CDR3 protein is CASSFLAGADTQYF. The CDR3 DNA follows: TGTGCCAGCAGTTTCCTAGCGGGAGCAGATACGCAGTATTTT.

The rearrangement joins TRBV6-1 to TRBJ1-2, with 7 bases identical to TRBD1. CDR1 is MNHNS, CDR2 SASEGT, per germline. V shed 3 bases, J shed 7 bases, and the junction held 8 bases outside the gene matches. This CDR3 contains 14 residues. The CDR3 region has the DNA TGTGCCAGCAGTGATGAGAACAGGGGAAGTGGCTACACCTTC. It is translated as CASSDENRGSGYTF.

This chain uses TRBV7-9 with TRBJ2-1; 9 nucleotides agree with TRBD2. J lost 7 bases, V lost 3 bases, and 10 bases had no gene match. Germline values: CDR1 SEHNR, CDR2 FQNEAQ (reference sequence). The CDR3 is 16 residues long. CDR3 loop: CASSFSGRSLSNEQFF. In DNA, the CDR3 is TGTGCCAGCAGCTTCAGCGGGAGGTCCCTATCTAATGAGCAGTTCTTC.

The chain links TRBV5-4 to TRBJ2-1, with TRBD1 matching over 8 bases. The germline CDR1 and CDR2 sequences are SGHNT and YYREEE (reference sequence). The CDR3 has 15 amino acids. V shed 0 bases, J shed 7 bases, and the junction held 6 bases outside the gene matches. In DNA form, the CDR3 reads TGTGCCAGCAGCTTGGCCTTGGACAGGGTTAATGAGCAGTTCTTC. This encodes CASSLALDRVNEQFF.

V is TRBV7-2 and J is TRBJ2-1; D is ambiguous. Germline loops: CDR1 SGHTA, CDR2 FQGNSA. This CDR3 contains 13 residues. The germline V and J ends were trimmed by 5 bases and 4 bases, with 9 bases remaining between them. CDR3 loop: CASSLFLYNEQFF. Written as DNA, the CDR3 is TGTGCCAGCAGCCTCTTCCTTTACAATGAGCAGTTCTTC. The full variable domain, rest sourced from reference TRBV7-2 and TRBJ2-1, is GAGVSQSPSNKVTEKGKDVELRCDPISGHTALYWYRQSLGQGLEFLIYFQGNSAPDKSGLPSDRFSAERTGGSVSTLTIQRTQQEDSAVYLCASSLFLYNEQFFGPGTRLTVL.

V and J are TRBV11-2 and TRBJ1-4; 7 bases map to TRBD1. CDR1 is SGHAT, CDR2 FQNNGV, per germline. The CDR3 sequence is 15 residues long. J lost 1 base, V lost 2 bases, and 1 base had no gene match. The CDR3 here is CASSLNRGTNEKLFF. For the CDR3, the DNA is TGTGCCAGCAGCTTAAACAGGGGAACTAATGAAAAACTGTTTTTT.

This chain links TRBV7-9 with TRBJ2-3; 11 bases align to TRBD2. Germline V gene lookup returns CDR1 SEHNR and CDR2 FQNEAQ (reference sequence). The CDR3 has 18 amino acids. V lost 1 base, J lost 6 bases, and 12 bases stayed unmatched. The chain's CDR3 is CASSLGLAGGPRLDTQYF. The CDR3 DNA reads as TGTGCCAGCAGCTTAGGGCTAGCGGGAGGACCCAGGCTGGATACGCAGTATTTT.

The J gene is TRBJ1-6, the V gene TRBV19; tentatively, D is TRBD1 (5 bases). Looked up from germline, CDR1 is LNHDA and CDR2 is SQIVND (reference sequence). The CDR3 runs 12 residues. The V and J ends lost 9 bases and 7 bases respectively, with 10 bases between them. CDR3 bases: TGTGCCAGCGGACACCCCAATTCACCCCTCCACTTT. Translation: CASGHPNSPLHF.